These 20 T cell receptor beta chains came from one sample sequenced in a study of T cells in Graves' hyperthyroidism and ophthalmopathy. Amplification of TCR beta CDR3 regions used RNA as the template. Primed by the HTBI set, a first-round RT-PCR was run on the TCR CDR3. TCRdb used MiXCR to reprocess the multiplex PCR reads, holding one entry per CDR3 protein. The table lists 500,000 to 650,000 distinct CDR3 sequences, 14% of them singletons. Sequenced material: blood. These receptors all stem from a woman in her thirties or forties with Graves' hyperthyroidism.

This clonotype appeared many times. The V call is TRBV6-1, the J call TRBJ2-1; 15 nucleotides agree with TRBD2. V trimming: 5 bases; J trimming: 3 bases; junction bases outside the gene matches: 14. Germline V gene data show CDR1 as MNHNS and CDR2 as SASEGT. CDR3 length: 20 residues. CDR3 DNA sequence: TGTGCCAGCAGTTCCGACAGGACTAGCGGGAGGGAGGGGGGCTACAATGAGCAGTTCTTC. Translation: CASSSDRTSGREGGYNEQFF.

This clonotype was seen many times. The chain carries TRBV5-1 and TRBJ1-2, with D hard to call. Germline CDR1 SGHRS, CDR2 YFSETQ. The CDR3 has 15 amino acids. V lost 2 bases to trimming and J lost 6 bases, with 17 bases between them. CDR3: CASSLASGLMDGYTF. In DNA, the CDR3 is TGCGCCAGCAGCTTAGCTTCTGGTCTTATGGATGGCTACACCTTC.

This clonotype was counted many times. The rearrangement uses TRBV29-1 and TRBJ1-1; a possible D gene is TRBD1 (6 bases). The CDR3 loop spans 13 amino acids. The germline V gene encodes CDR1 SQVTM and CDR2 ANQGSEA. The germline V and J ends were trimmed by 4 bases and 0 bases, with 9 bases remaining between them. CDR3 coding DNA: TGCAGCGTTGTTGGACAGATGAACACTGAAGCTTTCTTT. Amino acids: CSVVGQMNTEAFF.

This clonotype was picked up many times. The chain couples TRBV7-2 to TRBJ1-1; a possible D gene is TRBD1 (5 bases). CDR1 and CDR2 from the germline V gene are SGHTA and FQGNSA. V lost 3 bases and J lost 3, with 11 bases in between. This CDR3 is 14 amino acids long. This chain's CDR3 is CASSFRSGDTEAFF. The CDR3 DNA follows: TGTGCCAGCAGCTTTAGGTCGGGGGACACTGAAGCTTTCTTT.

This clonotype was detected ten times or more. The chain recombines TRBV3-1 with TRBJ2-7; tentatively, D is TRBD2 (5 bases). The CDR3 consists of 16 residues. The germline V and J ends were trimmed by 3 bases and 0 bases, with 15 bases remaining between them. The germline V gene has CDR1 LGHDT and CDR2 YNNKEL (reference sequence). The CDR3 protein is CASSQRIGSGSYEQYF. The CDR3 nucleotides read TGTGCCAGCAGCCAGCGGATAGGCAGCGGCTCCTACGAGCAGTACTTC.

This clonotype was counted at least ten times. The chain is built from TRBV2 and TRBJ2-2, with D perhaps TRBD1 or TRBD2 (5 bases each). This CDR3 spans 14 amino acids. Germline V gene lookup returns CDR1 SNHLY and CDR2 FYNNEI. The V and J ends lost 6 bases and 8 bases respectively, with 16 bases between them. CDR3 coding DNA: TGTGCCAGCAGCGGGGACGTATTTATGGGGGAGCTGTTTTTT. Protein: CASSGDVFMGELFF.

The chain joins TRBV11-2 to TRBJ1-2; D uncertain. Germline loops: CDR1 SGHAT, CDR2 FQNNGV. The CDR3 has 14 amino acids. V was pared by 0 bases and J by 0 bases, with 5 bases between. DNA of the CDR3: TGTGCCAGCAGCTTAGACTCAGCTAACTATGGCTACACCTTC. This codes for CASSLDSANYGYTF.

This clonotype turned up a few times. The V gene is TRBV7-9, the J gene TRBJ2-7, with 8 bases identical to TRBD2. Germline V gene lookup returns CDR1 SEHNR and CDR2 FQNEAQ (reference sequence). This CDR3 has 15 amino acids. Trimming took 2 bases from V and 4 from J; bases not matched to a gene: 7. In DNA form, the CDR3 reads TGTGCCAGCAGCTTACCCGGGACTAGAGGGTACGAGCAGTACTTC. Translating it yields CASSLPGTRGYEQYF.

This clonotype was counted ten times or more. The gene calls are TRBV4-1 and TRBJ1-4; D unclear. This CDR3 region has 16 residues. With 4 bases removed from V and 0 bases from J, the gap between germline ends came to 12 bases. Germline V gene lookup returns CDR1 MGHRA and CDR2 YSYEKL. CDR3: CASSLTQSATNEKLFF. CDR3 nucleotides: TGCGCCAGCAGCCTTACCCAGTCGGCAACTAATGAAAAACTGTTTTTT.

This clonotype occurred a few times. This chain joins TRBV5-5 and TRBJ2-5; weak D call: TRBD1 (6 bases). Germline loops: CDR1 SGHKS, CDR2 YYEKEE (reference sequence). Trimming took off 4 bases at V and 4 bases at J, with 17 bases between the two ends. The CDR3 totals 15 residues. The CDR3 loop is CASSPIVAGAETQYF. The CDR3, as DNA: TGTGCCAGCAGCCCCATTGTGGCAGGGGCAGAGACCCAGTACTTC.

This clonotype came up once. V usage is TRBV6-2 or TRBV6-3 and J usage is TRBJ2-3; TRBD2 aligns across 15 bases. This CDR3 region has 18 residues. In germline, CDR1 is MNHEY, CDR2 SVGEGT. Losses at the gene ends were 0 bases for V and 2 bases for J; bases not matched to a gene: 3. The CDR3 region is CASSYSGLAGGTTDTQYF. The CDR3 DNA reads as TGTGCCAGCAGTTACTCGGGACTAGCGGGAGGTACCACAGATACGCAGTATTTT.

There are many counts of this clonotype. The chain employs TRBV7-9 and TRBJ1-5, with D possibly being TRBD1 (6 bases). Germline values: CDR1 SEHNR, CDR2 FQNEAQ (reference sequence). V shed 4 bases and J shed 1 base, with 8 bases lying between them. CDR3 length: 14 residues. CDR3 amino acids: CASSSGQSNQPQHF. The CDR3 DNA sequence: TGTGCCAGCAGCTCCGGACAGAGCAATCAGCCCCAGCATTTT.

The chain recombines TRBV5-1 with TRBJ1-2; unclear D gene. Germline CDR1 and CDR2: SGHRS and YFSETQ. V was cut by 0 bases and J by 8 bases, with 17 bases left in between. This CDR3 comprises 15 residues. CDR3 nucleotides: TGCGCCAGCAGCTTGGCCGGGCCTCAAGAACCCGGCTACACCTTC. Translation gives CASSLAGPQEPGYTF. The full variable domain, its missing parts supplied by reference TRBV5-1 and TRBJ1-2, is KAGVTQTPRYLIKTRGQQVTLSCSPISGHRSVSWYQQTPGQGLQFLFEYFSETQRNKGNFPGRFSGRQFSNSRSEMNVSTLELGDSALYLCASSLAGPQEPGYTFGSGTRLTVV.

This clonotype was observed at least ten times. V gene TRBV3-1 combines with J gene TRBJ2-7; D unresolved. The CDR3 is 15 residues long. The V gene's germline CDR1 is LGHDT and CDR2 YNNKEL (reference sequence). Trimming removed 6 bases from V and 6 bases from J, with 21 bases in between. CDR3 residues: CASSLFDAASREQYF. Here the CDR3 DNA reads TGTGCCAGCAGTCTCTTCGACGCAGCGTCCCGCGAGCAGTACTTC.

This sequence joins TRBV27 and TRBJ1-1; TRBD1 is a possible D gene (6 bases). The CDR3 has 13 amino acids. From germline, CDR1 is MNHEY and CDR2 SMNVEV (reference sequence). V was cut by 3 bases and J by 4 bases, with 9 bases left in between. CDR3 DNA: TGTGCCAGCAGTTTCCAGGGGTCCACTGAAGCTTTCTTT. Translation: CASSFQGSTEAFF.

This clonotype was counted ten times or more. The chain links TRBV12-3 or TRBV12-4 to TRBJ1-1, with 7 bases fitting TRBD1. The J segment lost 7 bases and the V segment lost 1 base, leaving 6 bases of the junction unmatched. This CDR3 has 14 amino acids. CDR3 region: CASSLEGARSEAFF. Here the CDR3 DNA reads TGTGCCAGCAGTTTAGAGGGGGCTAGGAGTGAAGCTTTCTTT.

This clonotype has at least ten counts. The rearrangement links TRBV7-8 to TRBJ2-1; possibly TRBD2 for D (5 bases). V lost 1 base to trimming and J lost 9 bases, with 13 bases between them. Germline V gene sequence: CDR1 SGHVS, CDR2 FQNEAQ. The CDR3 is 14 residues long. This chain's CDR3 is CASSLEDWGTEQFF. The CDR3 DNA sequence: TGTGCCAGCAGCTTAGAGGACTGGGGAACTGAGCAGTTCTTC.

There are many counts of this clonotype. The chain links TRBV10-2 to TRBJ2-3, with D unresolved. CDR1 and CDR2 from the germline V gene are WSHSY and SAAADI. The germline V and J ends were trimmed by 6 bases and 1 base, with 11 bases remaining between them. The CDR3 loop spans 14 amino acids. This chain's CDR3 is CASSRTRGTDTQYF. The CDR3 DNA reads TGCGCCAGCAGCAGGACCAGAGGCACAGATACGCAGTATTTT.

As concerns this clonotype: One base away lies a much larger clone, so this may be a sequencing read error. J is TRBJ2-7 and V is TRBV20-1; the D gene is possibly TRBD2 (6 bases). Germline V gene lookup returns CDR1 DFQATT and CDR2 SNEGSKA (reference sequence). The CDR3 is made up of 12 amino acids. The chain's CDR3 is CSARAASAERYF. The CDR3 bases are TGCAGTGCTAGGGCAGCTAGCGCCGAGCGGTACTTC.

CDR3 amino acids: CASSQDIGTGGSYNEQFF. DNA for the CDR3: TGCGCCAGCAGCCAAGATATAGGGACAGGGGGGTCCTACAATGAGCAGTTCTTC. The gene calls are TRBV4-1 and TRBJ2-1, with TRBD1 matching over 11 bases. With 0 bases clipped from V and 1 base from J, the junction kept 5 bases outside the gene matches. The CDR3 consists of 18 residues. Germline V gene data show CDR1 as MGHRA and CDR2 as YSYEKL.